Listed here are 24 T cell receptor beta chains from one sample, sequenced in a study of cytomegalovirus exposure and HLA in healthy donors. The PCR had 60 Vbeta and 13 Jbeta primers. Profiling relied on immunoSEQ multiplex PCR, and the TCRdb table lists in-frame clones only, not all of them. The sample lists under 100,000 clones, over 75% seen once, with over 10% in the top ten. The material sequenced was PBMCs. These receptors were taken from a human donor in good health.

The chain links TRBV18 to TRBJ1-1; TRBD1 might be the D (6 bases). Deletions cut 5 bases from V and 4 bases from J, with 17 bases between. Germline CDR1 reads KGHSH; CDR2 reads LQKENI. The CDR3 sequence is 15 residues long. The CDR3 coding sequence is TGTGCCAGCTCAAGGGGTGGGGGGGCGTCCACTGAAGCTTTCTTT. It codes for CASSRGGGASTEAFF.

This rearrangement joins TRBV7-4 to TRBJ2-4; 11 bases line up with TRBD2. CDR1 is SGHVT and CDR2 is SQSDAQ in the germline V gene. The junction had 9 bases not matched to a gene; V was cut back by 5 bases and J by 0 bases. The CDR3 covers 18 residues. This chain's CDR3 is CASSETSGVELAKNIQYF. The DNA of the CDR3 is TGTGCCAGCAGCGAGACTAGCGGGGTGGAATTAGCCAAAAACATTCAGTACTTC.

The chain joins TRBV30 to TRBJ2-5; TRBD1 matches 9 bases. With the DNA end fitting TRBJ2-7 better, the J assignment may be wrong. This CDR3 has 15 residues. CDR1 and CDR2 (germline): GTSNPN, SVGIG (reference sequence). CDR3 DNA: TGTGCCTGGAGTAGAGGGACAGGGAACCTTCACGAGCAGTACTTC. This encodes CAWSRGTGNLHEQYF.

The V gene is TRBV5-1, the J gene TRBJ2-5, with 11 bases identical to TRBD1. V trimming: 3 bases; J trimming: 1 base; junction bases outside the gene matches: 8. Germline values: CDR1 SGHRS, CDR2 YFSETQ. The CDR3 covers 17 residues. In nucleotides, the CDR3 is TGCGCCAGCAGCTCAAATTCCGGGACAGGGGGCCAAGAGACCCAGTACTTC. Its protein product is CASSSNSGTGGQETQYF.

The genes are TRBV2 and TRBJ1-1, with a weak D call TRBD1 (6 bases). The ends were cut back, 0 bases at V and 4 bases at J, with 15 bases in the middle. Germline CDR1 and CDR2: SNHLY and FYNNEI. The CDR3 spans 16 residues. CDR3 amino acids: CASSEAGQRTLTEAFF. The CDR3 coding sequence is TGTGCCAGCAGTGAAGCCGGACAGAGGACGCTCACTGAAGCTTTCTTT. Complete variable domain (other parts from reference TRBV2 and TRBJ1-1): EPEVTQTPSHQVTQMGQEVILRCVPISNHLYFYWYRQILGQKVEFLVSFYNNEISEKSEIFDDQFSVERPDGSNFTLKIRSTKLEDSAMYFCASSEAGQRTLTEAFFGQGTRLTVV.

The CDR3 is CASTPHQAGETTDTQYF. CDR3 in DNA: TGTGCCAGCACCCCCCACCAAGCGGGGGAAACCACAGATACGCAGTATTTT. The chain joins TRBV9 to TRBJ2-3; TRBD2 matches 8 bases. V dropped 6 bases and J dropped 2; count of bases not matched to a gene: 14. Germline V CDR1 and CDR2: SGDLS, YYNGEE. The CDR3 contains 17 residues.

The chain recombines TRBV5-6 with TRBJ2-3, with D possibly being TRBD2 (5 bases). The CDR3 totals 16 residues. Trimming cost V 4 bases and J 0 bases, with 15 bases left between them. The V gene's germline CDR1 is SGHDT and CDR2 YYEEEE. The DNA for the CDR3 is TGTGCCAGCAGCCCCCGGTTGCGGGTTAGCACAGATACGCAGTATTTT. It codes for CASSPRLRVSTDTQYF. The full variable domain, with the rest looked up from reference TRBV5-6 and TRBJ2-3, is DAGVTQSPTHLIKTRGQQVTLRCSPKSGHDTVSWYQQALGQGPQFIFQYYEEEERQRGNFPDRFSGHQFPNYSSELNVNALLLGDSALYLCASSPRLRVSTDTQYFGPGTRLTVL.

The chain couples TRBV5-6 to TRBJ2-5; a possible D gene is TRBD1 (7 bases). This CDR3 is built from 16 residues. Deletions cut 4 bases from V and 4 bases from J, with 20 bases between. Germline CDR1 reads SGHDT; CDR2 reads YYEEEE. The DNA for the CDR3 is TGTGCCAGCAGCCCCCAGAGACACAGGGGACTAGAGACCCAGTACTTC. It is translated as CASSPQRHRGLETQYF. Full variable domain (rest looked up from reference TRBV5-6 and TRBJ2-5): DAGVTQSPTHLIKTRGQQVTLRCSPKSGHDTVSWYQQALGQGPQFIFQYYEEEERQRGNFPDRFSGHQFPNYSSELNVNALLLGDSALYLCASSPQRHRGLETQYFGPGTRLLVL.

The chain recombines TRBV6-4 with TRBJ2-3; TRBD2 agrees at 9 bases. The V and J ends lost 6 bases and 1 base, in that order; junction bases with no gene match: 8. CDR1 MRHNA and CDR2 SNTAGT come from the germline V gene. There are 16 residues in the CDR3. The CDR3 nucleotides read TGTGCCAGCAGCTCCGGAGCGGGGGGCCGCACAGATACGCAGTATTTT. Protein sequence: CASSSGAGGRTDTQYF.

V gene TRBV11-1 combines with J gene TRBJ2-7, with D maybe TRBD1 (6 bases). Germline V gene sequence: CDR1 SGHAT, CDR2 FQDESV (reference sequence). The V end lost 5 bases, the J end lost 0 bases, and 17 bases lay between the germline ends. The CDR3 runs 16 residues. The CDR3 spells CASSRGDTYSSYEQYF. As DNA, the CDR3 is TGTGCCAGCAGCAGAGGGGACACCTATAGCTCCTACGAGCAGTACTTC.

This chain joins TRBV20-1 and TRBJ1-1; D gene ambiguous. CDR3 size: 11 residues. V lost 8 bases and J 0 bases, leaving 7 bases between the germline ends. The germline V gene has CDR1 DFQATT and CDR2 SNEGSKA (reference sequence). The CDR3 sequence: CSLYMNTEAFF. For the CDR3, the DNA is TGCAGTCTTTATATGAACACTGAAGCTTTCTTT.

This chain connects TRBV7-2 to TRBJ2-7; 8 bases are shared with TRBD2. The length of the CDR3 is 16 residues. Germline lookup yields CDR1 SGHTA and CDR2 FQGNSA. V lost 4 bases and J lost 0; bases outside the gene matches: 8. CDR3 amino acids: CASSWRERGSSYEQYF. The DNA of the CDR3 is TGTGCCAGCAGCTGGAGGGAGCGGGGGAGCTCCTACGAGCAGTACTTC.

In this sample, this clone turned up a few times. The rearrangement joins TRBV7-9 to TRBJ1-5; the D is unclear. Trimming pared 6 bases from V and 5 bases from J, leaving 8 bases between. CDR3 length: 12 residues. Germline loops: CDR1 SEHNR, CDR2 FQNEAQ (reference sequence). The CDR3 sequence is CASRSGDQPQHF. The DNA of the CDR3 is TGTGCCAGCAGGAGCGGGGATCAGCCCCAGCATTTT.

The genes are TRBV6-5 and TRBJ1-5; no clear D. Trimming took 2 bases from V and 2 from J, leaving 7 bases between them. Germline CDR1 reads MNHEY; CDR2 reads SVGAGI. This CDR3 has 14 residues. CDR3 DNA: TGTGCCAGCAGTTACACGGAGGGCAATCAGCCCCAGCATTTT. Amino acid sequence: CASSYTEGNQPQHF.

The rearrangement uses TRBV5-1 and TRBJ2-2; D is ambiguous. Trimming stripped 1 base from V and 6 bases from J, with 10 bases between. Germline loops: CDR1 SGHRS, CDR2 YFSETQ. This CDR3 is built from 14 residues. The CDR3 DNA is TGCGCCAGCAGCTTGTCCCCGGTGGCCGGGGAGCTGTTTTTT. Translating gives CASSLSPVAGELFF.

The chain uses TRBV7-2 and TRBJ1-5, with D unresolved. This CDR3 is 13 amino acids long. V lost 1 base to trimming and J lost 9 bases, with 10 bases between them. Germline CDR1 is SGHTA and CDR2 is FQGNSA. The DNA of the CDR3 is TGTGCCAGCAGCTTAGGAGGCCAGTTGCCCCAGCATTTT. Its translation: CASSLGGQLPQHF. Full variable domain (remainder filled in from reference TRBV7-2 and TRBJ1-5): GAGVSQSPSNKVTEKGKDVELRCDPISGHTALYWYRQSLGQGLEFLIYFQGNSAPDKSGLPSDRFSAERTGGSVSTLTIQRTQQEDSAVYLCASSLGGQLPQHFGDGTRLSIL.

The sample holds one count of this clone. The chain carries TRBV4-1 and TRBJ2-7, with a tentative D call TRBD2 (6 bases). This CDR3 comprises 15 residues. V was trimmed by 3 bases and J by 5 bases, leaving 17 bases between them. Germline loops: CDR1 MGHRA, CDR2 YSYEKL. Here the CDR3 DNA reads TGCGCCAGCAGCCAGACCCTCCCACTAGCACACGAGCAGTACTTC. Encoded protein: CASSQTLPLAHEQYF.

Turning to this clone: The junction does not match germline at one end; this may be a read error. This chain connects TRBV6-6 to TRBJ2-1, with no clear D. This CDR3 region has 12 residues. Looked up from germline, CDR1 is MNHNY and CDR2 is SVGAGI (reference sequence). The CDR3 region has the DNA TGTGCCAGCAGTTACTCCTTCAATGAGCAGTTCTTC. This translates into CASSYSFNEQFF.

J is TRBJ2-2 and V is TRBV29-1; TRBD2 matches at 8 bases. Germline V CDR1 and CDR2: SQVTM, ANQGSEA. V was clipped by 4 bases and J by 7 bases; unmatched bases: 5. CDR3 length: 13 amino acids. DNA for the CDR3: TGCAGCGTTGCCGGGGGGGCCGGCGGGGAGCTGTTTTTT. Translating it yields CSVAGGAGGELFF.

The V call is TRBV6-5, the J call TRBJ1-3, with D unclear. Germline CDR1 MNHEY, CDR2 SVGAGI. The CDR3 is 15 residues long. Trimming cost V 6 bases and J 1 base, with 13 bases left between them. CDR3 residues: CASSASSGSGNTIYF. DNA for the CDR3: TGTGCCAGCAGCGCGAGCTCGGGATCTGGAAACACCATATATTTT.

This clone was picked up one time. The chain couples TRBV5-6 to TRBJ2-3, with a possible D match to TRBD1 (6 bases). Germline V gives CDR1 SGHDT, CDR2 YYEEEE. V dropped 2 bases and J dropped 4 bases, with 8 bases sitting between them. The CDR3 spans 13 residues. The CDR3 nucleotides are TGTGCCAGCAGCTTATGGGGGCCAGATACGCAGTATTTT. Translated, it gives CASSLWGPDTQYF.

In its sample, this clone was seen a few times. The chain links TRBV6-5 to TRBJ1-1; TRBD1 is a possible D gene (6 bases). The CDR3 runs to 15 residues. Germline-derived CDR1 and CDR2 are MNHEY and SVGAGI. V dropped 5 bases and J dropped 0 bases, with 13 bases sitting between them. The CDR3 nucleotides are TGTGCCAGCAGTCCGACAGGTTCCTTGAACACTGAAGCTTTCTTT. Its translation is CASSPTGSLNTEAFF.

The chain uses TRBV5-1 and TRBJ1-4; no definite D call. Per germline, CDR1 SGHRS and CDR2 YFSETQ. The CDR3 is made up of 14 amino acids. V was pared by 0 bases and J by 5 bases, with 8 bases between. CDR3 in DNA: TGCGCCAGCAGCTTGGGGTGGGAGAATGAAAAACTGTTTTTT. This encodes CASSLGWENEKLFF.

As for this clone: At one of its ends the junction is not consistent with the germline gene, which may arise from a read error. The genes are TRBV6-1 and TRBJ1-5; the match to TRBD1 covers 9 bases. The length of the CDR3 is 14 residues. Germline V gene sequence: CDR1 MNHNS, CDR2 SASEGT. The CDR3 DNA follows: TGTGCCAGCAGTGATACAGGGGGCGTTCAGCCCCAGAATTTT. Protein: CASSDTGGVQPQNF.